A single sample gave rise to the 12 T cell receptor beta chains below, sequenced in a study of blood T cells in healthy people across ages. A second roughly 6 to 12 cycle PCR used barcoded and J-beta primers. TCRdb used MiXCR to reprocess the 5' RACE reads, holding one entry per CDR3 protein. The sample contains about 680,000 distinct CDR3 sequences, roughly 50% of which appear only once. The specimen sequenced was blood. These receptors all stem from a woman in her sixties or seventies in good health.

This chain connects TRBV7-2 to TRBJ1-2, with TRBD1 matching 7 bases. The CDR3 is 15 amino acids. Unmatched junction bases numbered 9, after V lost 5 bases and J lost 3 bases. Per germline, CDR1 SGHTA and CDR2 FQGNSA. The CDR3 region is CASSARQGWDYGYTF. CDR3 bases: TGTGCCAGCAGCGCCCGACAGGGTTGGGACTATGGCTACACCTTC. Complete variable domain (other parts from reference TRBV7-2 and TRBJ1-2): GAGVSQSPSNKVTEKGKDVELRCDPISGHTALYWYRQSLGQGLEFLIYFQGNSAPDKSGLPSDRFSAERTGGSVSTLTIQRTQQEDSAVYLCASSARQGWDYGYTFGSGTRLTVV.

This clonotype was found a few times. V gene TRBV30 combines with J gene TRBJ2-4; perhaps TRBD1 as D (6 bases). The DNA end is a closer match to TRBJ2-7, so the J assignment may be wrong. The germline V gene encodes CDR1 GTSNPN and CDR2 SVGIG (reference sequence). The CDR3 is 15 amino acids. The CDR3 DNA follows: TGTGCCTGGAGTAGTAAACGGGACATTAACTACGAGCAGTACTTC. Residues: CAWSSKRDINYEQYF.

This rearrangement joins TRBV6-5 to TRBJ2-5; TRBD2 might be the D (6 bases). The CDR3 covers 14 residues. V was cut by 7 bases and J by 3 bases, with 15 bases left in between. Germline V lookup: CDR1 MNHEY, CDR2 SVGAGI. The CDR3 nucleotides are TGTGCCAGCACTCGTAGCTTAGCGGAAGAGACCCAGTACTTC. Its protein product is CASTRSLAEETQYF.

V and J are TRBV20-1 and TRBJ2-1; 11 nucleotides agree with TRBD2. After removal of 3 bases from V and 4 bases from J, the junction contained 5 bases not matched to a gene. In germline, CDR1 is DFQATT, CDR2 SNEGSKA (reference sequence). This CDR3 contains 15 residues. The CDR3 DNA reads as TGCAGTGCTAGTAGCGGGAGGGCCGGTTACAATGAGCAGTTCTTC. This codes for CSASSGRAGYNEQFF.

The chain joins TRBV5-1 to TRBJ2-7; D is perhaps TRBD1 or TRBD2 (5 bases each). Germline values: CDR1 SGHRS, CDR2 YFSETQ. V lost 4 bases to trimming and J lost 2 bases, with 13 bases between them. The CDR3 covers 14 residues. CDR3 region: CASSMGGDAYEQYF. The CDR3 DNA reads as TGCGCCAGCAGCATGGGTGGGGACGCCTACGAGCAGTACTTC.

The chain links TRBV21-1 to TRBJ2-1; TRBD2, the table's D call, was not compared with the DNA. TRBV21-1 is an annotated pseudogene. There are 15 residues in the CDR3. CDR3 in DNA: TGTGCCAGCAGAAGGGGGCTAGCGGCTTACAATGAGCAGTTCTTC. Translation gives CASRRGLAAYNEQFF.

This clonotype was counted ten times or more. The chain joins TRBV29-1 to TRBJ2-3; 12 positions match TRBD2. The CDR3 extends over 13 amino acids. Trimming removed 6 bases from V and 3 bases from J; junction bases left unmatched: 1. Germline-derived CDR1 and CDR2 are SQVTM and ANQGSEA. The CDR3 reads CSVGLAGTDTQYF. The DNA for the CDR3 is TGCAGCGTAGGACTAGCGGGGACAGATACGCAGTATTTT.

The rearrangement joins TRBV12-3 or TRBV12-4 to TRBJ1-4; D remains ambiguous. The CDR3 spans 13 residues. Trimming left V 3 bases short and J 7 bases short, with 9 bases between. CDR3 nucleotides: TGTGCCAGCAGTTTTTTTTCGGGTGAAAAACTGTTTTTT. It yields the protein CASSFFSGEKLFF.

The table lists this clonotype with a few counts. V usage is TRBV6-2 or TRBV6-3 and J usage is TRBJ2-7, with D possibly called TRBD1 or TRBD2 (5 bases each). Germline CDR1 MNHEY, CDR2 SVGEGT. The V end lost 2 bases, the J end lost 2 bases, and 7 bases lay between the germline ends. The CDR3 loop spans 13 amino acids. CDR3 bases: TGTGCCAGCAGTTACGGGACGACCTACGAGCAGTACTTC. This gives the protein CASSYGTTYEQYF.

The J gene is TRBJ2-3, the V gene TRBV20-1; D is ambiguous. V lost 5 bases to trimming and J lost 2 bases, with 5 bases between them. This CDR3 has 11 amino acids. Germline CDR1 reads DFQATT; CDR2 reads SNEGSKA (reference sequence). The CDR3 sequence is CSAQITDTQYF. CDR3 nucleotide sequence: TGCAGTGCTCAGATCACAGATACGCAGTATTTT.

This chain uses TRBV28 with TRBJ2-1; D is unclear. V shed 7 bases and J shed 9 bases, with 22 bases lying between them. There are 15 residues in the CDR3. The germline gives CDR1 MDHEN, CDR2 SYDVKM. The CDR3 bases are TGTGCCAGCACCCTTTCAGGAGTTAGTCGCAGTGAGCAGTTCTTC. The encoded protein is CASTLSGVSRSEQFF.

This clonotype was recorded once. The chain joins TRBV3-1 to TRBJ2-3; D is unresolved. Germline V gives CDR1 LGHDT, CDR2 YNNKEL (reference sequence). This CDR3 has 12 residues. Trimming stripped 10 bases from V and 4 bases from J, with 12 bases between. CDR3 amino acids: CATADGADTQYF. DNA for the CDR3: TGTGCCACTGCTGATGGAGCAGATACGCAGTATTTT.